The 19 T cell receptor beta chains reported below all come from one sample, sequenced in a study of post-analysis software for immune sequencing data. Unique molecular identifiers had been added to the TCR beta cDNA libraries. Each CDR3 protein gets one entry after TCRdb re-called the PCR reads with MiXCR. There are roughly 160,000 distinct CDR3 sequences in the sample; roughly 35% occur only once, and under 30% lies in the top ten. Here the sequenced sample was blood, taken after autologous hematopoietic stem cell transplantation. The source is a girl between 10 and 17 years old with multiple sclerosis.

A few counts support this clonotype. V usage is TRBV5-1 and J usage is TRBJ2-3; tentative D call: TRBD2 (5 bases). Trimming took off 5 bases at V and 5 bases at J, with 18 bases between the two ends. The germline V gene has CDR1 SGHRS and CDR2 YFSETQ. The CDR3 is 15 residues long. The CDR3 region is CASRKAGQSGDTQYF. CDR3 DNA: TGCGCCAGCAGAAAGGCCGGGCAGAGCGGAGATACGCAGTATTTT.

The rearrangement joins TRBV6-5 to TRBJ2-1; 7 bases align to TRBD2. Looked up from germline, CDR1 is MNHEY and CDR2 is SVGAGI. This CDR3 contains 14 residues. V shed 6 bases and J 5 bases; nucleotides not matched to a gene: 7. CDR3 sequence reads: CASSLGLSHNEQFF. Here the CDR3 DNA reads TGTGCCAGCAGCCTGGGACTATCCCACAATGAGCAGTTCTTC.

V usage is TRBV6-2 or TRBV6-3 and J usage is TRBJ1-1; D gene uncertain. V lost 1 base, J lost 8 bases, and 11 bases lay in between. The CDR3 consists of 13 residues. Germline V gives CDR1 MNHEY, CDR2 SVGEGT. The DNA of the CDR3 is TGTGCCAGCAGTTACTACTTACGCGCCGAAGCTTTCTTT. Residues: CASSYYLRAEAFF.

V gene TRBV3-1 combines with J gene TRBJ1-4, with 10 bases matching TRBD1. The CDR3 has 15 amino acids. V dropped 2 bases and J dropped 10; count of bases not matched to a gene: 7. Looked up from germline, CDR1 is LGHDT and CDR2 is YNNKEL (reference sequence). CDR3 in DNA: TGTGCCAGCAGCCAAATCCCGACAGGGGGCGGAAAACTGTTTTTT. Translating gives CASSQIPTGGGKLFF.

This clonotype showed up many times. The CDR3 here is CASSLDTYNEQFF. In nucleotides, the CDR3 is TGTGCCAGCAGCCTGGACACCTACAATGAGCAGTTCTTC. The chain uses TRBV6-2 or TRBV6-3 and TRBJ2-1, with a weak D call TRBD1 (5 bases). The V gene's germline CDR1 is MNHEY and CDR2 SVGEGT. The CDR3 loop spans 13 amino acids. V lost 6 bases and J lost 2, with 8 bases in between.

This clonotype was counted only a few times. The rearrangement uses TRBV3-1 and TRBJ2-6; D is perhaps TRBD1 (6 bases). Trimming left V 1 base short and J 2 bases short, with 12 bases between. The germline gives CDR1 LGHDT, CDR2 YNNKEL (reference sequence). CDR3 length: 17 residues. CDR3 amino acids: CASSQVRQGPGANVLTF. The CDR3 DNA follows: TGTGCCAGCAGCCAAGTACGGCAGGGGCCTGGGGCCAACGTCCTGACTTTC.

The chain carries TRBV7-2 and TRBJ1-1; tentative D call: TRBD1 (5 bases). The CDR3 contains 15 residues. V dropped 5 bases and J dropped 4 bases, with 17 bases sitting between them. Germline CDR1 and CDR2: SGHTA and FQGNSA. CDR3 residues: CASSPEGPYPTEAFF. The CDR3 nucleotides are TGTGCCAGCAGCCCAGAGGGACCCTACCCCACTGAAGCTTTCTTT.

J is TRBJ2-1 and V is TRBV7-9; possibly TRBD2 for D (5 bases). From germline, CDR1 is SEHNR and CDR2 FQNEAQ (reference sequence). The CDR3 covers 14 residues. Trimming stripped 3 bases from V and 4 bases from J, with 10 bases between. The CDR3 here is CASSFDSEYNEQFF. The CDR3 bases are TGTGCCAGCAGCTTTGATAGCGAGTACAATGAGCAGTTCTTC. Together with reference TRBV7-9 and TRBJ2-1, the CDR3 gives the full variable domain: DTGVSQNPRHKITKRGQNVTFRCDPISEHNRLYWYRQTLGQGPEFLTYFQNEAQLEKSRLLSDRFSAERPKGSFSTLEIQRTEQGDSAMYLCASSFDSEYNEQFFGPGTRLTVL.

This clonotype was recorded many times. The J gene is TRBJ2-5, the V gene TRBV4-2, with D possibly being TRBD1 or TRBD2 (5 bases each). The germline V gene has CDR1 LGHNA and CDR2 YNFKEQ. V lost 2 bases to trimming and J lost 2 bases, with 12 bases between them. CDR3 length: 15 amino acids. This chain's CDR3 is CASSQPIWGQETQYF. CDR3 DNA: TGTGCCAGCAGCCAACCCATATGGGGGCAAGAGACCCAGTACTTC.

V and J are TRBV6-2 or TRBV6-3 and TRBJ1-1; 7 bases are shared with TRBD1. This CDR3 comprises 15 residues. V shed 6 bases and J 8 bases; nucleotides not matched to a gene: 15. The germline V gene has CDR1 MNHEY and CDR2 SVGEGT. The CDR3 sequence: CASSHRDSPTVEAFF. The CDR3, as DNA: TGTGCCAGCAGCCACCGGGACAGCCCTACTGTCGAAGCTTTCTTT.

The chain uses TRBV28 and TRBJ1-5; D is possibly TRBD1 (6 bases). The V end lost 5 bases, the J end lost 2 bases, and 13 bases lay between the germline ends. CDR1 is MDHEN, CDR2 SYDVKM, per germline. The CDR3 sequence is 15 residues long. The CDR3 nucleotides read TGTGCCAGCAGTCACACAGGGTTTCGCAATCAGCCCCAGCATTTT. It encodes CASSHTGFRNQPQHF.

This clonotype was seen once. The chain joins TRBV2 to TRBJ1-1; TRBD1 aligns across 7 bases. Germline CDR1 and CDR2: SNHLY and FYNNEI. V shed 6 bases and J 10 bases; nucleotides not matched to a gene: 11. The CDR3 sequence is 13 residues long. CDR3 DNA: TGTGCCAGCAGCGCGGGGGACAGCAGATCAGCTTTCTTT. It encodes CASSAGDSRSAFF.

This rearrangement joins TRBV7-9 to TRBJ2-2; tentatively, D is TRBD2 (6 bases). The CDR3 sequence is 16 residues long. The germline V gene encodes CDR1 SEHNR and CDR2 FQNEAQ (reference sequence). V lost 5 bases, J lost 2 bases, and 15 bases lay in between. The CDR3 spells CASSQSGQRNTGELFF. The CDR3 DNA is TGTGCCAGCAGCCAAAGCGGGCAACGAAACACCGGGGAGCTGTTTTTT. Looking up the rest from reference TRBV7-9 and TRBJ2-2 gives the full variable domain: DTGVSQNPRHKITKRGQNVTFRCDPISEHNRLYWYRQTLGQGPEFLTYFQNEAQLEKSRLLSDRFSAERPKGSFSTLEIQRTEQGDSAMYLCASSQSGQRNTGELFFGEGSRLTVL.

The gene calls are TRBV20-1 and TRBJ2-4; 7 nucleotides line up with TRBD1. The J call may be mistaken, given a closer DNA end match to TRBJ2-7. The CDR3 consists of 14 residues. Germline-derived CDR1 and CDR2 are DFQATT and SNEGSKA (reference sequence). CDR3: CSPDRTGLTYEQYF. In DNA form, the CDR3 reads TGCAGTCCAGACCGGACAGGATTAACCTACGAGCAGTACTTC.

This chain's CDR3 is CASSLTDQPQHF. CDR3 nucleotides: TGTGCCAGCAGCTTAACGGATCAGCCCCAGCATTTT. The J gene is TRBJ1-5, the V gene TRBV7-2; D is undetermined. Germline V gene data show CDR1 as SGHTA and CDR2 as FQGNSA. Between the trimmed V and J ends, which lost 2 bases and 5 bases, there was a span of 4 bases. This CDR3 comprises 12 residues.

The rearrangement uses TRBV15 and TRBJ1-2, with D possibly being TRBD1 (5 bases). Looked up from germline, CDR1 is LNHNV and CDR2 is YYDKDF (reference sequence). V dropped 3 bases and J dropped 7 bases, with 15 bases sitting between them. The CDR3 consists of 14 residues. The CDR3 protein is CATSRETQGGGYTF. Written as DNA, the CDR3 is TGTGCCACCAGCAGGGAGACCCAGGGTGGTGGCTACACCTTC.

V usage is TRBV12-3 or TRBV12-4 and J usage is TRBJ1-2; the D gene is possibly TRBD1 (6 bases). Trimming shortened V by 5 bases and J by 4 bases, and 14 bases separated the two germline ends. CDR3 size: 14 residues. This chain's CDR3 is CASSTTGILYGYTF. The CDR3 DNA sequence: TGTGCCAGCAGTACCACAGGGATTCTCTATGGCTACACCTTC.

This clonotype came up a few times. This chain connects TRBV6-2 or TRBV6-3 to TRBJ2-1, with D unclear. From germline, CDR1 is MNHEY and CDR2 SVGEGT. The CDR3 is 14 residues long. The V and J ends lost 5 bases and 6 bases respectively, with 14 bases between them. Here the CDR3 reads CASSPGPLGNEQFF. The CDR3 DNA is TGTGCCAGCAGTCCGGGCCCCTTAGGCAATGAGCAGTTCTTC.

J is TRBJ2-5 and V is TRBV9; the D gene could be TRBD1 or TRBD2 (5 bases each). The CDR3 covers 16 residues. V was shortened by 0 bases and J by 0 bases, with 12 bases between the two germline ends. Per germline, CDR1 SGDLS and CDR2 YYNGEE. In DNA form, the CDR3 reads TGTGCCAGCAGCGTAGATCCCGGGGCGCACCAAGAGACCCAGTACTTC. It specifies CASSVDPGAHQETQYF.